This T cell receptor beta chain was identified during a study of blood T cell repertoires in COVID-19 (dated by TCRdb to the early 2020s). Regarding the research as a whole: Samples covering the acute and convalescent phases of COVID-19 were provided by collaborators in the United States, Italy and Spain. Samples were obtained from the ongoing ImmuneRACE study (first 160 participants) and from 1,254 subjects provided by 6 global collaborators. A freely available public database, intended as a resource for researchers studying the immune response to SARS-CoV-2, is where the repertoires were released. The material from the prospective study consisted of cDNA or gDNA derived from T cells, B-cell-depleted T cells, or PBMCs. Where HLA class I and class II types were available, the types were taken from metadata supplied by the sample provider, not from assay-based typing. Deeply sampled blood TCRbeta repertoires from subjects exposed to, actively infected with, or recovered from COVID-19 were included in the dataset. Nearly every sample came with metadata listing a de-identified subject ID, COVID-19 status, age in years and sex.

At one collaborating source in Seattle, patients were enrolled during active infection and were followed longitudinally through the course of disease. Each collaborating institution followed its own protocols to collect whole blood in K2EDTA tubes. Collaborator samples were shipped for TCRbeta analysis as frozen whole blood, isolated PBMCs, or DNA extracted from either sample type. Study-level results and caveats: The amount of clinical and demographic metadata varied by source and participant and was provided uncurated.

Comments on this clone: What this receptor recognizes is not known. The record has no base qualities; no much larger clone is one base away.

Trimming removed 3 bases from V and 0 bases from J, leaving 19 bases between the germline ends. The germline V gene specifies LGHNT as CDR1 and FRNRAP as CDR2. The cysteine opens and the phenylalanine closes a CDR3 of 18 amino acids. This entry keeps only the CDR3 DNA: 54 bases, framed from base 1. TCRbeta CDR3 regions were amplified from genomic DNA by means of the immunoSEQ Assay, a bias-controlled multiplex PCR. As for the authors' bioinformatics: The number of nucleated cells in each sample was estimated from the amplification of reference gene primers within the assay. To quantify the absolute abundance of each unique TCRbeta CDR3 rearrangement, sequence reads were collapsed and filtered. For each sample, productive Simpson clonality was calculated by taking the square root of Simpson's diversity index across productive rearrangements. The table was pulled from immuneACCESS by TCRdb, which kept in-frame rearrangements only. Such tables lose some clones; where checked, under half of the loss comes from unresolved V genes, and the rest has no known cause. V and J calls and clone size are those listed in that table; D and trimming were worked out from the DNA. This sample gives around 210,000 clones in total; roughly 88% of them show up just once. The ten largest clones capture 15% to 20% of the sample.

This chain joins TRBV12-5 to TRBJ2-3; TRBD2 is perhaps the D gene, given 6 matching bases. Sequencing was performed on peripheral blood. This receptor was taken from a man aged 45-65 years with COVID-19, enrolled during active disease. CDR3 region: CASGFRVTRLTSTDTQYF. The DNA reads TGTGCTAGTGGTTTCAGGGTGACTAGACTAACTAGCACAGATACGCAGTATTTT.